Given below is one TCR beta chain in context. Sequencing was performed with immunoSEQ multiplex PCR; in TCRdb, only in-frame clones are kept and a portion is missing. The data contain 130,000 or so clones, over 75% of them seen just once; the ten biggest clones take up roughly 3.2%. Trimming took 3 bases from V and 2 from J; bases not matched to a gene: 3. Germline V CDR1 and CDR2: MRHNA, SNTAGT. This CDR3 has 14 residues. This record comes from a study of control samples from healthy donors and cancer patients. The receptor was isolated from a man in his forties or fifties in good health. The chain couples TRBV6-4 to TRBJ2-7; 8 nucleotides line up with TRBD1. The material sequenced was blood. CDR3 residues: CASSEGQVTYEQYF. CDR3 DNA: TGTGCCAGCAGTGAGGGACAGGTCACCTACGAGCAGTACTTC.